The source of this TCR beta chain is a study of chronic HIV infection and antiretroviral therapy (dated by TCRdb to 2014 to 2015). The CDR1 and CDR2 encoded by the germline V gene are SQVTM and ANQGSEA. The CDR3 spans 13 residues, from the cysteine through the phenylalanine. Left in the record is the CDR3 DNA by itself, 39 bases read in frame from the first base. V is cut by 1 base and J by 4 bases, and the space between the germline ends is 8 bases. Concerning this clonotype: It lacks a known antigen. The record has no base qualities; no much larger clone is one base away.

Library creation used 5' RACE. Sequencing was carried out with an Illumina MiSeq. TCRdb cleaned the public reads at Q25 with fastp, built clones with MiXCR and kept in-frame beta chains. Each record represents a unique CDR3 protein, reported with the most common genes and DNA among its rows. The sample table holds around 30,000 distinct CDR3 sequences, of which under 9.5% were seen once. The leading ten clones occupy about 2.7% of the sample. The sequenced sample was peripheral blood. This sequence originates from an adult who had HIV and had not received antiretroviral therapy, or was an uninfected healthy control (not recorded which). Recombination joined TRBV29-1 with TRBJ1-3; TRBD1 could be the D gene, as 5 bases match. The CDR3 reads CSVEGGDGNTIYF. The nucleotides are TGCAGCGTTGAAGGAGGGGACGGAAACACCATATATTTT.